This TCR beta chain was sequenced in a study of shared clonotypes between healthy human individuals (dated by TCRdb to 2019 to 2021). Describing the broader study: The cohort included three men and a couple of women between 18 and 49 years of age. For each donor, CD4 naive and CD4 memory were each run on three plates, CD8 naive on two plates, and CD8 memory on one plate. To estimate repertoire size and how much clonotype sharing occurs between individuals, the study deeply sequenced the blood TCR repertoires of five healthy adults. To increase sequencing depth and limit assay-specific biases, TCR repertoire library preparation and sequencing were carried out by different laboratories using diverse techniques. Each donor's leukapheresis produced roughly between roughly 0.9 and 9 billion PBMCs.

Using the deep immunoSEQ assay, multiplex PCR amplified TCR CDR3 regions from genomic DNA. For each cell subset, the extracted genomic DNA was distributed evenly across all wells of several immunoSEQ 96-well plates, and each plate served as one replicate. For sorted subsets, about 210 ng of genomic DNA, equivalent to about 30,000 T cell genomes, went into each replicate PCR. Purified libraries were quantified with a Qubit 3.0 fluorometer, sized on a Bioanalyzer 2100, and re-quantified with the KAPA Library Quantification kit. Every immunoSEQ 96-well plate was sequenced on a dedicated single-read 150-cycle Illumina NextSeq 550 flow cell. The paper's processing steps were these. Because only junctional sequences without quality scores were contained in the immunoSEQ output, filtering matching that applied to full-length reads could not be performed. Sequences were annotated with PyIR, a Python wrapper for IgBLAST v1.9, using IMGT germline references to assign V/J genes and CDR3. Reads were filtered out if the reads had weak V/J assignments (E-value above 1e-6), no CDR3, stop codons, out-of-frame junctions, or ambiguous translated residues. V3J clonotypes were defined as sequences sharing an identical inferred V gene, J gene, and CDR3 amino acid sequence. Percentage overlap between repertoires was calculated by dividing the number of shared unique clonotypes by the size of the smaller repertoire. RTK rarefaction, the Chao1 estimator, and Recon v2.1 estimates of unobserved clonotypes were used to assess repertoire richness. Generation probabilities were computed with OLGA for all TCRbeta clonotypes obtained by the gDNA method from a few donors. TCRdb provides this immuneACCESS table in a form limited to in-frame rearrangements. Some clones are lacking; in checked studies, under half of them reflect an unresolved V gene, and why the rest are absent is not known. V, J and clone size are taken as reported in that table, and D and trimming were inferred from the DNA itself. In this sample the table shows 950,000 to 1,300,000 clones, about 75% of which occur a single time. The ten largest clones capture 1.2% to 1.5% of the sample.

CDR1 is given as SGHAT and CDR2 as FQNNGV, both from the germline V gene. The germline ends are 6 bases apart after V is trimmed by 1 base and J by 0 bases. Inclusive of the bounding cysteine and phenylalanine, the CDR3 is 15 residues long. The only DNA kept is the CDR3, 45 bases in frame from the first base. What the research found in general, with its limitations: Naive subsets generally had larger estimated clonotype richness than memory subsets. Even with the large sequencing depth, rarefaction of the sorted-subset datasets indicated that sequencing was incomplete. Because the study included only a small number of donors, the genetic and exposure-history diversity represented was limited. Compared with non-shared clonotypes, the clonotypes found in all four sorted-subset donors had higher generation probabilities. Pairwise subsampling indicated that sequencing depth was expected to affect the degree of clonotype sharing among donors. Across a handful of donors, about 5.2% of naive CD4, 3% to 4% of naive CD8, 2.3% of memory CD4, and roughly 0.4% of memory CD8 clonotypes were shared. Only blood was sampled, and tissue TCR repertoires likely differ from those in blood.

Of note for this clone: Its target antigen remains unknown. No much larger clone is present one base from it, and per-base qualities are unavailable.

The donors were healthy, HIV-negative adults who had no recently reported acute infections or vaccinations. Every donor was a Caucasian adult living in Nashville, Tennessee, USA. CD4+ T cells were enriched through magnetic negative selection, after which naive cells were positively selected on CD45RA and the remaining negative fraction served as the memory subset. Blood was collected by leukapheresis, and PBMCs were isolated by Ficoll-Histopaque density gradient centrifugation and then cryopreserved in liquid nitrogen vapor phase. Purity and quantity of every magnetically sorted T cell population were checked by analytical flow cytometry. Genomic DNA was isolated from every sorted fraction and measured by UV absorbance on a Nanodrop 2000c.

This clonotype was sampled from a man between 18 and 35 years old in good health. The sequenced material came from memory CD4+ T cells sorted from blood. Reading the label with the study, this specimen's cell subset or site is: CD45RA-negative fraction. The V and J genes are TRBV11-2 and TRBJ2-2; the D gene identity is not certain. CDR3 sequence: CASSLVAANTGELFF. The nucleotides are TGTGCCAGCAGCTTAGTGGCAGCGAACACCGGGGAGCTGTTTTTT.